These 19 T cell receptor beta chains came from one sample sequenced in a study of technical replicates of blood from a few donors. Only in-frame clones appear in the TCRdb table, and some are missing; sequencing was by immunoSEQ multiplex PCR. The sample carries about 70,000 clones, roughly 92% recorded once. Specimen: T cells isolated from PBMCs. These receptors were collected from a human donor in good health.

V is TRBV5-4 and J is TRBJ2-2; no reliable D call. The V end was cut by 0 bases, the J end by 4 bases, with 4 bases between. CDR1 is SGHNT and CDR2 is YYREEE in the germline V gene (reference sequence). The CDR3 has 13 residues. The CDR3 DNA sequence: TGTGCCAGCAGCTTGGACAGCACCGGGGAGCTGTTTTTT. Amino acid sequence: CASSLDSTGELFF.

The chain couples TRBV14 to TRBJ2-7; maybe TRBD1 (6 bases). There are 13 residues in the CDR3. V dropped 4 bases and J dropped 6 bases, with 13 bases sitting between them. Germline CDR1 is SGHDN and CDR2 is FVKESK. The CDR3 reads CASSRGHRVEQYF. The CDR3 DNA reads TGTGCCAGCAGCCGAGGACACAGGGTCGAGCAGTACTTC.

This clone was counted between two and nine times. The rearrangement uses TRBV5-4 and TRBJ1-1, with unresolved D. The germline V gene encodes CDR1 SGHNT and CDR2 YYREEE (reference sequence). The CDR3 spans 13 residues. With 3 bases removed from V and 1 base from J, the gap between germline ends came to 7 bases. CDR3 amino acids: CASSSGTNTEAFF. CDR3 nucleotides: TGTGCCAGCAGCTCAGGAACGAACACTGAAGCTTTCTTT.

The chain carries TRBV5-4 and TRBJ2-7; 7 nucleotides agree with TRBD2. The CDR3 length is 17 residues. Germline-derived CDR1 and CDR2 are SGHNT and YYREEE (reference sequence). Trimming took 0 bases from V and 4 from J; bases not matched to a gene: 13. This chain's CDR3 is CASSLVSRGGAGYEQYF. CDR3 bases: TGTGCCAGCAGCTTGGTTTCTCGGGGAGGAGCGGGGTACGAGCAGTACTTC.

This chain joins TRBV15 and TRBJ2-7; a possible D gene is TRBD2 (5 bases). Trimming took off 3 bases at V and 0 bases at J, with 9 bases between the two ends. The CDR3 has 14 residues. Germline V gives CDR1 LNHNV, CDR2 YYDKDF (reference sequence). The CDR3 region is CATSRLEGSYEQYF. In nucleotides, the CDR3 is TGTGCCACCAGCAGGCTCGAGGGCTCCTACGAGCAGTACTTC.

The genes are TRBV27 and TRBJ2-3; 9 nucleotides match TRBD2. The V gene's germline CDR1 is MNHEY and CDR2 SMNVEV (reference sequence). V shed 7 bases, J shed 8 bases, and the junction held 16 bases outside the gene matches. The CDR3 is 16 amino acids. CDR3 bases: TGTGCCAGCAAGGGGCTAGCGGGAACTCGTGGGGGTACGCAGTATTTT. This codes for CASKGLAGTRGGTQYF.

The chain employs TRBV7-2 and TRBJ2-3; D ambiguous. Germline CDR1 reads SGHTA; CDR2 reads FQGNSA. The CDR3 sequence is 12 residues long. The ends were cut back, 5 bases at V and 2 bases at J, with 5 bases in the middle. This chain's CDR3 is CASSTVTDTQYF. The CDR3 coding sequence is TGTGCCAGCAGCACTGTCACAGATACGCAGTATTTT.

V usage is TRBV18 and J usage is TRBJ1-2; 10 positions match TRBD1. CDR1 and CDR2 (germline): KGHSH, LQKENI. The J segment lost 7 bases and the V segment lost 6 bases, leaving 11 bases of the junction unmatched. CDR3 size: 15 residues. CDR3 amino acids: CASSPTSDRGLGYTF. CDR3 sequence (DNA): TGTGCCAGCTCTCCAACTAGTGACAGGGGGCTTGGCTACACCTTC. The complete variable domain, with remaining parts taken from reference TRBV18 and TRBJ1-2, reads NAGVMQNPRHLVRRRGQEARLRCSPMKGHSHVYWYRQLPEEGLKFMVYLQKENIIDESGMPKERFSAEFPKEGPSILRIQQVVRGDSAAYFCASSPTSDRGLGYTFGSGTRLTVV.

The V gene is TRBV7-3, the J gene TRBJ2-1, with D maybe TRBD2 (5 bases). The CDR3 runs 14 residues. Germline values: CDR1 SGHTA, CDR2 FQGTGA. Trimming removed 5 bases at V and 5 bases at J, with 13 bases between. For the CDR3, the DNA is TGTGCCAGCAGCCCCCAAGTGCGGGACAATGAGCAGTTCTTC. Translation gives CASSPQVRDNEQFF. Supplemented by reference TRBV7-3 and TRBJ2-1, the full variable domain reads GAGVSQTPSNKVTEKGKYVELRCDPISGHTALYWYRQSLGQGPEFLIYFQGTGAADDSGLPNDRFFAVRPEGSVSTLKIQRTERGDSAVYLCASSPQVRDNEQFFGPGTRLTVL.

The chain joins TRBV5-4 to TRBJ1-1; 8 nucleotides agree with TRBD1. The CDR3 covers 17 residues. Unmatched junction bases numbered 15, after V lost 4 bases and J lost 4 bases. Per germline, CDR1 SGHNT and CDR2 YYREEE (reference sequence). The CDR3 loop is CASSVPTGDVVCTEAFF. As DNA, the CDR3 is TGTGCCAGCAGCGTCCCGACAGGGGATGTCGTATGCACTGAAGCTTTCTTT.

The J gene is TRBJ2-1, the V gene TRBV11-3; 8 bases align to TRBD2. J was trimmed by 3 bases and V by 2 bases; bases with no gene match: 3. CDR3 length: 15 residues. Germline CDR1 and CDR2: SGHNT and YENEEA. CDR3 sequence (DNA): TGTGCCAGCAGCTTAATAGCGGGGAGCTACAATGAGCAGTTCTTC. It yields the protein CASSLIAGSYNEQFF.

The chain couples TRBV28 to TRBJ2-7, with 9 positions matching TRBD1. Germline CDR1 MDHEN, CDR2 SYDVKM. CDR3 size: 15 residues. The V and J ends lost 5 bases and 4 bases, in that order; junction bases with no gene match: 9. CDR3 nucleotide sequence: TGTGCCAGCAGTCCAAGCTGGGACAGGGCGTACGAGCAGTACTTC. This sequence encodes CASSPSWDRAYEQYF.

The rearrangement uses TRBV29-1 and TRBJ2-3, with TRBD2 matching 7 bases. The ends lost 1 base at V and 8 bases at J; junction bases unmatched: 12. CDR3 length: 15 residues. The germline V gene encodes CDR1 SQVTM and CDR2 ANQGSEA. The CDR3 protein is CSVEGLGSGAITQYF. The CDR3 DNA reads as TGCAGCGTTGAAGGGCTTGGAAGCGGGGCTATTACGCAGTATTTT.

The rearrangement joins TRBV4-1 to TRBJ2-1; maybe TRBD2 (5 bases). Germline loops: CDR1 MGHRA, CDR2 YSYEKL. CDR3 length: 15 amino acids. Between the trimmed V and J ends, which lost 7 bases and 0 bases, there was a span of 13 bases. The CDR3 nucleotides read TGCGCCAGCACCTATATAGCGAGCTCCTACAATGAGCAGTTCTTC. Translation gives CASTYIASSYNEQFF.

V gene TRBV19 combines with J gene TRBJ1-5; D gene uncertain. CDR1 and CDR2 from the germline V gene are LNHDA and SQIVND (reference sequence). This CDR3 is built from 15 residues. Between the trimmed V and J ends, which lost 5 bases and 3 bases, there was a span of 14 bases. The CDR3 region has the DNA TGTGCCAGTAGTGGAAGCGGGAGCTTCAATCAGCCCCAGCATTTT. Translating gives CASSGSGSFNQPQHF.

The V gene is TRBV5-1, the J gene TRBJ1-2; weak D call: TRBD1 (5 bases). The CDR3 is made up of 11 amino acids. Germline V gene lookup returns CDR1 SGHRS and CDR2 YFSETQ. The ends were cut back, 6 bases at V and 4 bases at J, with 7 bases in the middle. The CDR3 DNA is TGCGCCAGCACTGACAGCTATGGCTACACCTTC. Its translation: CASTDSYGYTF.

V is TRBV27 and J is TRBJ2-7, with D maybe TRBD2 (6 bases). CDR1 is MNHEY, CDR2 SMNVEV, per germline (reference sequence). The CDR3 has 16 amino acids. Trimming left V 2 bases short and J 0 bases short, with 14 bases between. This CDR3 is CASSLRSGGNSYEQYF. The CDR3, as DNA: TGTGCCAGCAGTTTAAGGTCGGGCGGGAACTCCTACGAGCAGTACTTC.

Only one count was recorded for this clone. This chain links TRBV29-1 with TRBJ2-7; D is possibly TRBD1 (6 bases). Trimming left V 6 bases short and J 2 bases short, with 17 bases between. Germline lookup yields CDR1 SQVTM and CDR2 ANQGSEA. The CDR3 totals 14 residues. CDR3 sequence: CSVGKGQSTYEQYF. The DNA for the CDR3 is TGCAGCGTGGGCAAAGGACAGTCAACCTACGAGCAGTACTTC.

V gene TRBV18 combines with J gene TRBJ2-3, with a possible D match to TRBD1 (5 bases). CDR1 is KGHSH, CDR2 LQKENI, per germline. This CDR3 is built from 12 residues. Between the trimmed V and J ends, which lost 6 bases and 5 bases, there was a span of 9 bases. The CDR3 region has the DNA TGTGCCAGCTCCTTGCAGGGAGATACGCAGTATTTT. It translates to CASSLQGDTQYF.